What follows are 32 T cell receptor delta chains derived from one specimen sequenced in a study of delta chains in infants with herpesvirus infections. Gamma-chain- and delta-chain-specific primers converted PBMC RNA into TCR cDNA. TCRdb repeated clone calling on the RT-PCR reads with CATT. The repertoire holds roughly 200 delta-chain clones, with less than 35% as singletons. Sequenced material: peripheral blood, taken at time point 4 of longitudinal follow-up. These receptor sequences come from a human donor who was a Ugandan infant, either HIV-exposed or HIV-unexposed (not recorded which).

On this clone itself: A far larger clone is one base from this, pointing to a likely read error. Distinct nucleotide sequences in the sample also encode this CDR3. The chain is built from TRDV2 and TRDJ3; 11 bases fit TRDD3. The J gene was not available in TCRdb and was assigned here by matching the DNA to germline segments. The CDR3 sequence is 20 residues long. Germline V lookup: CDR1 GEAIGNYY, CDR2 EKD. Losses at the gene ends were 4 bases for V and 0 bases for J; bases not matched to a gene: 10. CDR3: CACDVVWGIRSSWDTRQMFF. The CDR3 DNA reads as TGTGCCTGTGATGTAGTGTGGGGGATACGGAGCTCCTGGGACACCCGACAGATGTTTTTC.

The table lists this clone with a few counts. With only one base between it and a far larger clone, this is likely a read error. V and J are TRDV2 and TRDJ3, with 9 nucleotides matching TRDD3. Germline matching of the DNA provided the J gene here, since TCRdb leaves it blank. This CDR3 region has 20 residues. The junction had 11 bases not matched to a gene; V was cut back by 3 bases and J by 0 bases. The germline V gene has CDR1 GEAIGNYY and CDR2 EKD. CDR3: CACDVVWGIWSSWDTRQMFF. CDR3 nucleotides: TGTGCCTGTGACGTAGTGTGGGGGATATGGAGCTCCTGGGACACCCGACAGATGTTTTTC.

As for this clone: The protein TCRdb lists belongs to a much larger clone and differs from this DNA's translation at residue 10, which points to a read error; the protein shown is made from the DNA. V gene TRDV3 combines with J gene TRDJ1, with D possibly matching TRDD2 (6 bases). Assignment of the J gene here rests on matching the DNA to germline, because TCRdb gives none. The germline gives CDR1 TVYSNPD, CDR2 GDNSRS (reference sequence). The CDR3 extends over 15 amino acids. The ends were cut back, 2 bases at V and 9 bases at J, with 25 bases in the middle. The chain's CDR3 is CAFFPKHILDPQLIF. The CDR3 DNA is TGTGCCTTTTTTCCTAAACACATCTTAGACCCCCAACTCATCTTT. Combining the CDR3 with reference TRDV3 and TRDJ1 gives the whole variable domain CDKVTQSSPDQTVASGSEVVLLCTYDTVYSNPDLFWYRIRPDYSFQFVFYGDNSRSEGADFTQGRFSVKHILTQKAFHLVISPVRTEDSATYYCAFFPKHILDPQLIFGKGTRVTVEP.

In regard to this clone: This DNA's translation and the protein TCRdb lists, from a much larger clone, do not match at residue 7, likely due to a read error; the protein shown is translated from the DNA. The V gene is TRDV1, the J gene TRDJ1, with TRDD3 identical over 7 bases. Trimming removed 5 bases from V and 9 bases from J; junction bases left unmatched: 18. The CDR3 consists of 16 residues. Germline V gene data show CDR1 as TSWWSYY and CDR2 as QGS. The CDR3 region has the DNA TGTGCTCTTGGGTCCCGGTGGGTCTGGGGGTCGGCCGAACTCATCTTT. Its translation is CALGSRWVWGSAELIF.

For this clone: TCRdb shows a much larger clone's protein in place of this DNA's translation, and the two differ at residue 14, likely through a read error; the protein shown is translated from the DNA. This chain connects TRDV1 to TRDJ1; 7 bases match TRDD3. The CDR3 length is 16 residues. V lost 5 bases, J lost 13 bases, and 22 bases stayed unmatched. Per germline, CDR1 TSWWSYY and CDR2 QGS. CDR3 nucleotides: TGTGCTCTTGGGTCCCGGGGGGTCTGGGGGTCGGCCGAACCCATCTTT. Amino acids: CALGSRGVWGSAEPIF.

On this clone: A read error likely explains why the TCRdb protein, taken from a much larger clone, differs from this DNA's translation at residue 7; the protein shown is translated from the DNA. The chain is built from TRDV3 and TRDJ1; D perhaps matches TRDD2 (6 bases). TCRdb leaves out the J gene; it was filled in here by matching the DNA to germline. With 2 bases removed from V and 9 bases from J, the gap between germline ends came to 25 bases. Germline lookup yields CDR1 TVYSNPD and CDR2 GDNSRS (reference sequence). This CDR3 has 15 amino acids. The CDR3 DNA sequence: TGTGCCTTTTTTCCTAAATACATCTTAAACCCCCAACTCATCTTT. Translated: CAFFPKYILNPQLIF.

Worth noting for this clone: The protein TCRdb gives is from a much larger clone and does not agree with this DNA's translation at residue 7, likely a read error; the protein shown here comes from the DNA. The genes are TRDV3 and TRDJ1, with D perhaps matching TRDD2 (6 bases). TCRdb leaves out the J gene; it was filled in here by matching the DNA to germline. This CDR3 contains 15 residues. V dropped 2 bases and J dropped 9 bases, with 25 bases sitting between them. Germline CDR1 and CDR2: TVYSNPD and GDNSRS (reference sequence). CDR3 loop: CAFFPKRILNPQLIF. The CDR3 DNA follows: TGTGCCTTTTTTCCTAAGCGCATCTTAAACCCCCAACTCATCTTT.

A note on this clone: This likely came from a read error, as a far larger clone is one base away. The V call is TRDV2, the J call TRDJ3, with 11 nucleotides matching TRDD3. Assignment of the J gene here rests on matching the DNA to germline, because TCRdb gives none. Germline CDR1 reads GEAIGNYY; CDR2 reads EKD. The CDR3 length is 20 residues. The CDR3 region is CARDVVWGIRSSWDTRQMFF. The CDR3 nucleotides read TGTGCCCGTGACGTAGTGTGGGGGATACGGAGCTCCTGGGACACCCGACAGATGTTTTTC.

This clone was detected only a few times. It differs at one base from a far larger clone, so likely a read error. The chain couples TRDV1 to TRDJ1; 7 bases match TRDD3. This CDR3 has 25 residues. The V and J ends lost 2 bases and 3 bases, in that order; junction bases with no gene match: 36. Per germline, CDR1 TSWWSYY and CDR2 QGS. The CDR3 nucleotides are TGTGCTCTTGGGGAAATGGGGTTTTGGATCTCTTACTGGGGATGGGGACCCCTCGGGTCCGATAAACTCATCTTT. This gives the protein CALGEMGFWISYWGWGPLGSDKLIF.

The sample holds a few counts of this clone. The protein given by TCRdb reflects a much larger clone and differs at residue 10 from this DNA's translation, likely from a read error; the protein shown is the DNA's translation. This chain joins TRDV1 and TRDJ1; D is possibly TRDD2 (5 bases). Trimming shortened V by 0 bases and J by 1 base, and 12 bases separated the two germline ends. Looked up from germline, CDR1 is TSWWSYY and CDR2 is QGS. This CDR3 comprises 16 residues. The CDR3 DNA is TGTGCTCTTGGGGAACTAGGGACCTACCGCACCGATAAACTCATCTTT. Translation gives CALGELGTYRTDKLIF.

Note on this clone: This likely reflects a read error, since a far larger clone is one base away. This sample also contains other DNA sequences that code for the same CDR3. The chain combines TRDV2 with TRDJ1; 7 positions match TRDD3. The J gene is not listed in TCRdb, so it was assigned here from a DNA match to germline. Germline V gene data show CDR1 as GEAIGNYY and CDR2 as EKD. The length of the CDR3 is 13 residues. This chain's CDR3 is CACDTWGTDKLIF. CDR3 DNA sequence: TGTGCCTGCGACACCTGGGGGACCGATAAACTCATCTTT.

Of note for this clone: This likely traces to a read error, being one base from a far larger clone. The V gene is TRDV1, the J gene TRDJ1; 7 positions agree with TRDD3. The CDR3 is 25 amino acids. CDR1 and CDR2 from the germline V gene are TSWWSYY and QGS. The junction had 35 bases not matched to a gene; V was cut back by 2 bases and J by 2 bases. The CDR3 protein is CALGEMGFWIFYWGWGPLGTDKLIF. CDR3 nucleotide sequence: TGTGCTCTTGGGGAAATGGGGTTTTGGATCTTTTACTGGGGATGGGGACCCCTCGGGACCGATAAACTCATCTTT.

This clone occurred a few times. A far larger clone is one base from this, pointing to a likely read error. In the same sample, other DNA sequences code for this CDR3. This chain connects TRDV3 to TRDJ1; the D gene is possibly TRDD2 (6 bases). Matching the DNA to germline supplied the J gene, which TCRdb does not give. The V gene's germline CDR1 is TVYSNPD and CDR2 GDNSRS (reference sequence). The CDR3 length is 15 residues. CDR3 in DNA: TGTGCATTTTTTCCTAAACACATCTTAAACCCCCAACTCATCTTT. It specifies CAFFPKHILNPQLIF.

A note on this clone: The protein given by TCRdb reflects a much larger clone and differs at residue 18 from this DNA's translation, likely from a read error; the protein shown is the DNA's translation. The J gene is uncalled and the V gene is TRDV2; the DNA was not used to check the table's D call, TRDD3. The V gene's germline CDR1 is GEAIGNYY and CDR2 EKD. CDR3 length: 20 amino acids. The CDR3 loop is CACDVVWGIRSSWDTRQRFF. The CDR3 bases are TGTGCCTGTGACGTAGTGTGGGGGATACGGAGCTCCTGGGACACCCGACAGAGGTTTTTC.

The table lists this clone with a few counts. This likely came from a read error, as a far larger clone is one base away. The same CDR3 also results from other DNA sequences found in this sample. The gene calls are TRDV2 and TRDJ3; 11 bases map to TRDD3. The J gene was not available in TCRdb and was assigned here by matching the DNA to germline segments. V gave up 3 bases and J gave up 4 bases; unmatched junction bases: 13. Germline V gene lookup returns CDR1 GEAIGNYY and CDR2 EKD. The CDR3 contains 20 residues. CDR3 loop: CACDVVWGIRSSWDTRQMFF. The CDR3 bases are TGTGCCTGTGACGTAGTGTGGGGGATACGGAGCTCTTGGGACACCCGACAGATGTTTTTC.

As for this clone: A far more abundant clone sits one base away, making this likely a read error. The same CDR3 can be traced to other DNA sequences in this sample. The V call is TRDV1, the J call TRDJ1, with 7 bases that match TRDD3. The ends lost 2 bases at V and 2 bases at J; junction bases unmatched: 35. The CDR3 sequence is 25 residues long. Germline values: CDR1 TSWWSYY, CDR2 QGS. The CDR3 nucleotides read TGTGCTCTTGGGGAAATGGGGTTTTGGATCTCTTACTGGGGATGGGGACCTCTCGGGACCGATAAACTCATCTTT. Residues: CALGEMGFWISYWGWGPLGTDKLIF.

By its share, this clone is medium-sized. This probably arose from a read error, given a far larger clone one base away. This chain joins TRDV1 and TRDJ1; 7 bases fit TRDD3. The germline V gene encodes CDR1 TSWWSYY and CDR2 QGS. This CDR3 region has 16 residues. Unmatched junction bases numbered 18, after V lost 5 bases and J lost 9 bases. The CDR3 nucleotides read TGTGCTCTTGGGTCCCAGGGGGTCTGGGGGTCGGCCGAACTCATCTTT. Translation: CALGSQGVWGSAELIF.

By its share, this clone is hyperexpanded (1% or more). The CDR3 spells CALGDPISGGFTYTDKLIF. The CDR3 DNA follows: TGTGCTCTTGGGGACCCGATTTCCGGGGGATTCACTTACACCGATAAACTCATCTTT. The chain joins TRDV1 to TRDJ1, with 7 bases fitting TRDD3. Germline V gene sequence: CDR1 TSWWSYY, CDR2 QGS. The CDR3 length is 19 residues. Trimming cost V 3 bases and J 0 bases; bases outside gene matches: 16.

This clone has more than one count but fewer than ten. TCRdb's listed protein matches a much larger clone and diverges from this DNA's translation at residue 12, likely through a read error; the protein shown comes from the DNA. The chain carries TRDV3 and TRDJ1; possible D gene TRDD2, 6 bases. Assignment of the J gene here rests on matching the DNA to germline, because TCRdb gives none. V shed 2 bases and J shed 8 bases, with 24 bases lying between them. Germline V gene data show CDR1 as TVYSNPD and CDR2 as GDNSRS (reference sequence). The CDR3 covers 15 residues. CDR3 nucleotides: TGTGCCTTTTTTCCTAAACACATCTTAAACCCCAAACTCATCTTT. The encoded protein is CAFFPKHILNPKLIF.

This clone has more than one count but fewer than ten. This likely reflects a read error, since a far larger clone is one base away. The V gene is TRDV1, the J gene TRDJ1; tentative D call: TRDD2 (5 bases). The CDR3 contains 16 residues. The V gene's germline CDR1 is TSWWSYY and CDR2 QGS. The CDR3 DNA sequence: TGTGCTCTTGAGGAACTAGGGACCTACTGCACCGATAAACTCATCTTT. Amino acids: CALEELGTYCTDKLIF.

This clone was counted a few times. The likely explanation is a read error, given a far larger clone one base away. The chain is built from TRDV2 and TRDJ3, with 8 bases identical to TRDD3. TCRdb carries no J gene annotation; the J gene was assigned here by matching the DNA with germline. With 3 bases clipped from V and 0 bases from J, the junction kept 12 bases outside the gene matches. The CDR3 runs 20 residues. Germline lookup yields CDR1 GEAIGNYY and CDR2 EKD. This chain's CDR3 is CACDVVWGMRSSWDTRQMFF. The DNA of the CDR3 is TGTGCCTGTGACGTAGTGTGGGGGATGCGGAGCTCCTGGGACACCCGACAGATGTTTTTC.

This clone was seen only a few times. This probably arose from a read error, given a far larger clone one base away. This chain joins TRDV1 and TRDJ2, with 7 bases aligning to TRDD3. TRDJ1 matches the DNA end more closely, so the J call is doubtful. The CDR3 has 25 residues. Germline assignment: CDR1 TSWWSYY and CDR2 QGS. CDR3 nucleotide sequence: TGTGCTCTTGGGGAAATGAGGTTTTGGATCTCTTACTGGGGATGGGGACCCCTCGGGACCGATAAACTCATCTTT. Protein: CALGEMRFWISYWGWGPLGTDKLIF.

In this sample, this clone is hyperexpanded. This CDR3 is also generated by other DNA sequences in the sample. This rearrangement joins TRDV1 to TRDJ1; 7 bases are a match to TRDD3. CDR3 length: 25 amino acids. Germline lookup yields CDR1 TSWWSYY and CDR2 QGS. V shed 2 bases, J shed 2 bases, and the junction held 35 bases outside the gene matches. This CDR3 is CALGEMGFWISYWGWGPLGTDKLIF. CDR3 coding DNA: TGTGCTCTTGGGGAAATGGGGTTTTGGATCTCTTACTGGGGATGGGGACCCCTCGGGACCGATAAACTCATCTTT.

This clone was seen a few times. TCRdb attributes to this sequence the protein of a much larger clone, which differs from the DNA translation at residue 4; a read error is likely, and the protein displayed is translated from the DNA. The chain is built from TRDV3 and TRDJ1; D possibly corresponds to TRDD2 (5 bases). Trimming took 2 bases from V and 9 from J, leaving 25 bases between them. The CDR3 is made up of 15 amino acids. CDR1 and CDR2 (germline): TVYSNPD, GDNSRS (reference sequence). The CDR3 coding sequence is TGTGCCTTTTGTCCTAAACACATCTTAAACCCCCAACTCATCTTT. It yields the protein CAFCPKHILNPQLIF.

Concerning this clone: The likely explanation is a read error, given a far larger clone one base away. This specimen includes other DNA sequences encoding the same CDR3. This chain connects TRDV2 to TRDJ3; 11 positions agree with TRDD3. The J gene is not listed in TCRdb, so it was assigned here from a DNA match to germline. The CDR3 sequence is 20 residues long. Germline V gene lookup returns CDR1 GEAIGNYY and CDR2 EKD. The trim removed 3 bases at V and 0 bases at J, leaving 9 bases unmatched. CDR3: CACDVVWGIRSSWDTRQMFF. The CDR3 DNA reads as TGTGCCTGTGACGTTGTGTGGGGGATACGGAGCTCCTGGGACACCCGACAGATGTTTTTC.

The table lists this clone with a few counts. This likely reflects a read error, since a far larger clone is one base away. This chain links TRDV1 with TRDJ1; 7 bases align to TRDD3. The J segment lost 9 bases and the V segment lost 5 bases, leaving 18 bases of the junction unmatched. This CDR3 is built from 16 residues. Germline V gene lookup returns CDR1 TSWWSYY and CDR2 QGS. CDR3 in DNA: TGTGCTCTTGGGTTCCGGGGGGTCTGGGGGTCGGCCGAACTCATCTTT. It is translated as CALGFRGVWGSAELIF.

About this clone itself: A far larger clone is just one base off, so this is likely a read error. J is TRDJ3 and V is TRDV2; the D gene is possibly TRDD3 (6 bases). TCRdb gives no J gene; it was assigned here by matching the DNA to germline. The CDR3 runs 20 residues. Trimming shortened V by 3 bases and J by 0 bases, and 20 bases separated the two germline ends. CDR1 GEAIGNYY and CDR2 EKD come from the germline V gene. CDR3 loop: CACDVVWVIRSSWDTRQMFF. The CDR3 coding sequence is TGTGCCTGTGACGTAGTGTGGGTGATACGGAGCTCCTGGGACACCCGACAGATGTTTTTC.

With regard to this clone: The TCRdb protein, from a much larger clone, departs from this DNA's translation at residue 12, likely by read error; the protein shown derives from the DNA. The chain is built from TRDV1 and TRDJ1; D may be TRDD2 (5 bases). The germline V gene has CDR1 TSWWSYY and CDR2 QGS. The CDR3 length is 16 residues. This CDR3 reads CALGELGTYCTVKLIF. Here the CDR3 DNA reads TGTGCTCTTGGGGAACTAGGGACCTACTGCACCGTTAAACTCATCTTT.

This clone was picked up a small number of times. A far larger clone is just one base off, so this is likely a read error. This sample also contains other DNA sequences that code for the same CDR3. The chain is built from TRDV1 and TRDJ1; 7 bases line up with TRDD3. The CDR3 is 25 amino acids. The V gene's germline CDR1 is TSWWSYY and CDR2 QGS. The CDR3 protein is CALGEMGFWISYWGWGPLGTDKLIF. The CDR3 DNA reads as TGTGCCCTTGGGGAAATGGGGTTTTGGATCTCTTACTGGGGATGGGGACCCCTCGGGACCGATAAACTCATCTTT.

This clone is deemed large (0.1 to 1%). The sample carries other DNA sequences with the same CDR3. The chain links TRDV1 to TRDJ1; 8 bases align to TRDD3. The CDR3 contains 21 residues. Germline CDR1 reads TSWWSYY; CDR2 reads QGS. With V trimmed by 0 bases and J by 0 bases, 18 bases remained unmatched. Here the CDR3 DNA reads TGTGCTCTTGGGGAACTGGCCTTCTTCTACTGGGGGTACCGGTACACCGATAAACTCATCTTT. The encoded protein is CALGELAFFYWGYRYTDKLIF.

For this clone: This probably arose from a read error, given a far larger clone one base away. The chain uses TRDV1 and TRDJ1; 7 bases line up with TRDD3. V lost 2 bases, J lost 2 bases, and 35 bases stayed unmatched. The CDR3 contains 25 residues. Per the germline V gene, CDR1 is TSWWSYY and CDR2 is QGS. The CDR3 sequence: CALGEIGFWISYWGWGPLGTDKLIF. The CDR3 DNA reads TGTGCTCTTGGGGAAATAGGGTTTTGGATCTCTTACTGGGGATGGGGACCCCTCGGGACCGATAAACTCATCTTT.

As to this clone: The TCRdb protein comes from a much larger clone and disagrees with this DNA's translation at residue 3, likely due to a read error; the protein given here is derived from the DNA. This sequence joins TRDV1 and TRDJ1, with D perhaps matching TRDD3 (6 bases). Germline V lookup: CDR1 TSWWSYY, CDR2 QGS. The CDR3 is 16 amino acids. CDR3 nucleotides: TGTGCTCCTGGGGAACTAGGGACCTACTGCACCGATAAACTCATCTTT. Translation: CAPGELGTYCTDKLIF.